This T cell receptor beta chain was recorded in a study of radiation and T cells in renal cell carcinoma. As concerns this clone: What it binds is unknown.

Indicated time point: baseline pretreatment blood. Indicated treatment: 15 Gy SBRT to primary tumor, nephrectomy 4 weeks later. Radiation-treated patients gave blood at baseline, week 2 and week 4. The ends lost 2 bases at V and 2 bases at J; junction bases unmatched: 7. Germline V gene data show CDR1 as SGHTA and CDR2 as FQGNSA. The CDR3 has 16 residues. TCRdb's copy holds only in-frame clones and misses some; the assay was immunoSEQ multiplex PCR. The data show about 150,000 clones, roughly 84% seen once. Findings and caveats of the study: Top tumor clonotypes rose in blood 2 weeks post-radiation, then contracted.

The sample here was blood, taken from a patient whose treatment included radiotherapy and nephrectomy. The source is a woman aged 45 to 65 with renal cell carcinoma. This chain links TRBV7-2 with TRBJ2-5, with 8 positions matching TRBD1. The CDR3 DNA is TGTGCCAGCAGCTTACGGTGGGACAGGCTTCAAGAGACCCAGTACTTC. Translating gives CASSLRWDRLQETQYF.